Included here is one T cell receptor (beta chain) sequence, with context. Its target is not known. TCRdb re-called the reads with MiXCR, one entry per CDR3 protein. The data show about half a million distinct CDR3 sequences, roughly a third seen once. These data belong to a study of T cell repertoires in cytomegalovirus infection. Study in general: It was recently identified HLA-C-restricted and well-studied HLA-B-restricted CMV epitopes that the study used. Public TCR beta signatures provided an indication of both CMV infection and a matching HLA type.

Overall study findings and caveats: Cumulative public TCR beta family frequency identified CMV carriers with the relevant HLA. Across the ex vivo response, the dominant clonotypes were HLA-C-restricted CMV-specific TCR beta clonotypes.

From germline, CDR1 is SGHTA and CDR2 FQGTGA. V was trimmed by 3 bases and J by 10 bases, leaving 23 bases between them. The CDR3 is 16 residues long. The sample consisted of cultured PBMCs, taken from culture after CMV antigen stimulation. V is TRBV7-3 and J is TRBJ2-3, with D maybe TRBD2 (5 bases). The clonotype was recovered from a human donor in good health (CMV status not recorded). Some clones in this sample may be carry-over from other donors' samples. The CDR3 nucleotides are TGTGCCAGCAGCTTCGCGGGCTCCGGAGGATCCAGTCCGCAGTATTTT. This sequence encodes CASSFAGSGGSSPQYF.